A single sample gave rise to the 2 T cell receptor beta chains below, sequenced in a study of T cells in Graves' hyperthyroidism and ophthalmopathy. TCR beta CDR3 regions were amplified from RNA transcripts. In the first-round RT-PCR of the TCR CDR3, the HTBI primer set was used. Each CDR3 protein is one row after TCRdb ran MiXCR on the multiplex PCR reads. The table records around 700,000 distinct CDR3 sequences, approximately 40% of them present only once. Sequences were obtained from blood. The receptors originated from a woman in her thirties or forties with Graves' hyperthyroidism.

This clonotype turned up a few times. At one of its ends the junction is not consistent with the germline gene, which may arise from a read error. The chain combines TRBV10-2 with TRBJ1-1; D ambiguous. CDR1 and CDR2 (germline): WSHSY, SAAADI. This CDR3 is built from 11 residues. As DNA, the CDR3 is TGTGCCAGCACCTCGGCCTCTGAAGCTTTCTTT. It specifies CASTSASEAFF.

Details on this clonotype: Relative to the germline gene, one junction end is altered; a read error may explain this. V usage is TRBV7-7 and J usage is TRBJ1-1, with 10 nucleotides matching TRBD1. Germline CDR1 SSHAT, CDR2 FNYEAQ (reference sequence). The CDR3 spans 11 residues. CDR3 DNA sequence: TGTGCTAGCAGCCGGACAGGGGGTGCTTTCTTT. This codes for CASSRTGGAFF.